This T cell receptor beta chain came from a study of tumor and adjacent non-tumor tissue in lung cancer. The study, taken as a whole, reports: Top 100 clones took a larger repertoire share in normal lung. Tumor tissue had significantly higher TCR diversity than normal lung.

The template was RNA from unsorted bulk tissue. Distant lung tissue was collected more than 3 cm away from the tumor edge. Chemotherapy-naive patients with new lung cancer underwent thoracic surgery in China, August–late 2014. This clonotype was counted many times. Its antigen remains unknown. V was trimmed by 5 bases and J by 7 bases, leaving 14 bases between them. This CDR3 contains 14 residues. The library came from three nested PCR rounds adapted from ARM-PCR protocols. TCRdb recomputed calls from the multiplex PCR reads with MiXCR, one row per CDR3 protein. In the table there are over 100,000 distinct CDR3 sequences, about 63% of which are singletons.

V and J are TRBV12-3 or TRBV12-4 and TRBJ1-4, with TRBD1 as a possible D gene (5 bases). This TCR derives from a man in his 60s with non-small cell lung cancer. Sequencing input: distant non-tumor lung tissue. CDR3 DNA sequence: TGTGCCAGCAGTCTCAGACCCCAGGGTGAAAAACTGTTTTTT. Its protein product is CASSLRPQGEKLFF.